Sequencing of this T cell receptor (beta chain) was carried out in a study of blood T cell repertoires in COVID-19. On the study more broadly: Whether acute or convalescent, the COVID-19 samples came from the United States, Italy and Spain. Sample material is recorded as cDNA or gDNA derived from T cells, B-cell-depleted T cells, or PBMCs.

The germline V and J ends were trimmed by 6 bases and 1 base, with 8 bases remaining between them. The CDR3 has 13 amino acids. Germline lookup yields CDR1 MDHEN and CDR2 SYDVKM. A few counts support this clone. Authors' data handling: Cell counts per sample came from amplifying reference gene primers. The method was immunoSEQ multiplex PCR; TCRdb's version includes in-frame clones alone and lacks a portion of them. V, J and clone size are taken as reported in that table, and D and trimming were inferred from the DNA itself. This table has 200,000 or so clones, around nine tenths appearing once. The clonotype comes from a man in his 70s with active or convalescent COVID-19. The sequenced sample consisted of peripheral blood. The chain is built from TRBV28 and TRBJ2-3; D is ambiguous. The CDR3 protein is CASRNRGTDTQYF. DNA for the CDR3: TGTGCCAGCAGGAATCGGGGCACAGATACGCAGTATTTT.